This TCR beta chain was profiled in a study of CD8 T cells in Susac syndrome. Reverse transcription of about 0.5 to 1 ug RNA used random hexamers. TCRdb recomputed calls from the immunoSEQ multiplex PCR reads with MiXCR, one row per CDR3 protein. The sample lists 150,000 to 250,000 distinct CDR3 sequences, nearly 95% occurring once. The T cells that were sequenced for TCR beta were CD8+ and CD4+ cells from blood. It was treatment-naive patients with stable or active relapsing-remitting disease who made up the multiple sclerosis controls. As concerns this clonotype: Its cognate antigen is unknown.

Points from the study as a whole: It was acknowledged in the study that its TCR sequencing and HLA analysis involved a relatively small number of individuals.

The sequenced sample was CD4+ T cells from PBMCs. The origin of this receptor is a human donor with multiple sclerosis.

The CDR3 nucleotides read TGTGCCAGCAGGGGTGGATCAGATACGCAGTATTTT. Its protein product is CASRGGSDTQYF. This chain connects TRBV2 to TRBJ2-3, with D uncertain. The CDR3 contains 12 residues. CDR1 SNHLY and CDR2 FYNNEI come from the germline V gene. V was clipped by 6 bases and J by 4 bases, with 8 bases between them. Based on the CDR3 plus reference TRBV2 and TRBJ2-3, the full variable domain is EPEVTQTPSHQVTQMGQEVILRCVPISNHLYFYWYRQILGQKVEFLVSFYNNEISEKSEIFDDQFSVERPDGSNFTLKIRSTKLEDSAMYFCASRGGSDTQYFGPGTRLTVL.